Below are 11 T cell receptor beta chains sequenced from a single sample in a study of T cell responses to AZD1222 COVID-19 vaccine. Profiling relied on immunoSEQ multiplex PCR, and the TCRdb table lists in-frame clones only, not all of them. The top ten clones hold 0.64% of a sample with 150,000 to 200,000 clones, 94% of them seen once. The sample here was peripheral blood, taken on day 0 of AZD1222 vaccination. The receptor set was obtained from an adult in good health.

The rearrangement joins TRBV11-1 to TRBJ1-6; 7 nucleotides match TRBD1. V shed 7 bases and J 10 bases; nucleotides not matched to a gene: 4. The CDR3 contains 12 residues. Germline V gene data show CDR1 as SGHAT and CDR2 as FQDESV (reference sequence). The CDR3 region is CASKIGGSPLHF. CDR3 bases: TGTGCCAGCAAGATAGGGGGCTCACCCCTCCACTTT. Supplemented by reference TRBV11-1 and TRBJ1-6, the full variable domain reads EAEVAQSPRYKITEKSQAVAFWCDPISGHATLYWYRQILGQGPELLVQFQDESVVDDSQLPKDRFSAERLKGVDSTLKIQPAELGDSAMYLCASKIGGSPLHFGNGTRLTVT.

The chain combines TRBV19 with TRBJ2-7; a possible D gene is TRBD2 (6 bases). This CDR3 has 14 residues. The V end lost 2 bases, the J end lost 3 bases, and 11 bases lay between the germline ends. The germline V gene has CDR1 LNHDA and CDR2 SQIVND (reference sequence). CDR3: CASSITSSDYEQYF. The CDR3 DNA reads as TGTGCCAGTAGTATAACTAGCTCCGACTACGAGCAGTACTTC.

This sequence joins TRBV3-1 (or the pseudogene TRBV3-2) and TRBJ2-7; D might be TRBD2 (6 bases). Trimming removed 2 bases from V and 2 bases from J, with 13 bases in between. This CDR3 region has 15 residues. Germline V gene lookup returns CDR1 LGHDT and CDR2 YNNKEL (reference sequence). CDR3 nucleotide sequence: TGTGCCAGCAGCCAACAACCTAGCGAACCCTACGAGCAGTACTTC. Translating it yields CASSQQPSEPYEQYF.

The chain joins TRBV27 to TRBJ1-5; D is perhaps TRBD1 (5 bases). Germline CDR1 MNHEY, CDR2 SMNVEV (reference sequence). V gave up 5 bases and J gave up 5 bases, with 13 bases separating them. The CDR3 covers 14 residues. The CDR3 DNA sequence: TGTGCCAGCAGTCCCCCCCCAGGGTATCAGCCCCAGCATTTT. Translated: CASSPPPGYQPQHF.

This clone has just a few counts. V gene TRBV6-1 combines with J gene TRBJ2-5; the match to TRBD2 covers 11 bases. The CDR3 spans 15 residues. CDR1 and CDR2 from the germline V gene are MNHNS and SASEGT. V was clipped by 1 base and J by 2 bases; unmatched bases: 0. CDR3 nucleotides: TGTGCCAGCAGTGAAGTAGCGGGAGGGCAAGAGACCCAGTACTTC. It translates to CASSEVAGGQETQYF.

The chain couples TRBV28 to TRBJ1-1; D uncertain. V was clipped by 3 bases and J by 0 bases, with 17 bases between them. The CDR3 extends over 17 amino acids. Germline CDR1 and CDR2: MDHEN and SYDVKM. The CDR3 loop is CASSFYRAYQMNTEAFF. CDR3 nucleotides: TGTGCCAGCAGTTTCTATCGCGCGTATCAAATGAACACTGAAGCTTTCTTT.

This chain joins TRBV10-2 and TRBJ2-5, with 7 bases lining up with TRBD1. The CDR3 runs 14 residues. Germline V CDR1 and CDR2: WSHSY, SAAADI. V lost 5 bases to trimming and J lost 5 bases; unmatched junction nucleotides: 8. The DNA of the CDR3 is TGCGCCAGCAGTTGGGACAGACGAATCGAGACCCAGTACTTC. Amino acids: CASSWDRRIETQYF.

The genes are TRBV28 and TRBJ1-6; possibly TRBD1 for D (6 bases). Germline V lookup: CDR1 MDHEN, CDR2 SYDVKM. The V end lost 8 bases, the J end lost 2 bases, and 13 bases lay between the germline ends. The CDR3 has 15 residues. The CDR3 reads CASHREGTYNSPLHF. In DNA form, the CDR3 reads TGTGCCAGCCACAGGGAGGGCACCTATAATTCACCCCTCCACTTT. The full variable domain, its missing parts supplied by reference TRBV28 and TRBJ1-6, is DVKVTQSSRYLVKRTGEKVFLECVQDMDHENMFWYRQDPGLGLRLIYFSYDVKMKEKGDIPEGYSVSREKKERFSLILESASTNQTSMYLCASHREGTYNSPLHFGNGTRLTVT.

This chain connects TRBV5-1 to TRBJ2-2; a weak D match, TRBD1 (7 bases). This CDR3 is 15 amino acids long. Looked up from germline, CDR1 is SGHRS and CDR2 is YFSETQ. Trimming took 7 bases from V and 1 from J, leaving 14 bases between them. CDR3 amino acids: CASRRRDRNTGELFF. In DNA form, the CDR3 reads TGCGCCAGCCGGAGGAGGGACAGGAACACCGGGGAGCTGTTTTTT.

This rearrangement joins TRBV20-1 to TRBJ2-1; D unclear. Germline CDR1 reads DFQATT; CDR2 reads SNEGSKA (reference sequence). The CDR3 covers 17 residues. V lost 3 bases to trimming and J lost 4 bases, with 22 bases between them. The CDR3 region is CSASSLGSSNGYNEQFF. CDR3 nucleotide sequence: TGCAGTGCTAGTAGCCTGGGTTCGAGCAACGGGTACAATGAGCAGTTCTTC.

The rearrangement joins TRBV12-3 or TRBV12-4 to TRBJ1-1, with D possibly matching TRBD1 (5 bases). Deletions cut 3 bases from V and 6 bases from J, with 11 bases between. The CDR3 is 13 residues long. The CDR3 nucleotides read TGTGCCAGCAGTTTGAAGACAGCGGCTGAAGCTTTCTTT. Translating gives CASSLKTAAEAFF.